The entry below gives a single TCR beta chain sequence along with its context. Its antigen is not yet known. Base qualities were left out, and no much larger clone turns up one base away. The data were obtained in a study of blood T cell repertoires in COVID-19 (dated by TCRdb to 2020 to 2022). Study-level background: The collaborator samples originated in the United States, Italy and Spain and spanned the acute and convalescent phases of COVID-19. The material from the prospective study consisted of cDNA or gDNA derived from T cells, B-cell-depleted T cells, or PBMCs. Where available, HLA class I and class II types were obtained from metadata supplied by the sample provider rather than from assay-based typing. Sample metadata almost always included a de-identified subject ID, COVID-19 status, age in years and sex. The repertoires were released in a freely available public database meant as a resource for research on the immune response to SARS-CoV-2. Samples came from the ongoing ImmuneRACE study (first 160 participants) plus 1,254 subjects from 6 global collaborators. Deeply sampled blood TCRbeta repertoires from subjects exposed to, actively infected with, or recovered from COVID-19 were included in the dataset. Study-wide findings and limitations: How much clinical and demographic metadata was included differed by source and by participant, and the metadata was provided uncurated.

TCRbeta CDR3 regions were amplified from genomic DNA by means of the immunoSEQ Assay, a bias-controlled multiplex PCR. As for the authors' bioinformatics: Within the assay, amplification of reference gene primers was used to estimate how many nucleated cells each sample contained. Sequence reads were collapsed and filtered to measure the absolute abundance of every unique TCRbeta CDR3 rearrangement. Productive Simpson clonality was computed per sample as the square root of Simpson's diversity index over productive rearrangements. TCRdb mirrors the immuneACCESS table, restricted to in-frame sequences. Some clones are absent from its copies; in checked studies, under half trace to an unresolved V gene, and the reason for the others is unknown. That table is the source of V, J and clone size, and D and trimming were worked out from the DNA. For this sample the table gives fewer than 110,000 clones, of which 85% were detected only once. The ten largest clones add up to about 1.7% of the sample.

Each collaborating institution followed its own protocols to collect whole blood in K2EDTA tubes. Collaborator samples were shipped for TCRbeta analysis as frozen whole blood, isolated PBMCs, or DNA extracted from either sample type. The CDR3 measures 14 amino acids from cysteine to phenylalanine. This entry keeps only the CDR3 DNA: 42 bases, framed from base 1. The germline V end is reduced by 3 bases and the J end by 4 bases; junction bases left unmatched: 4. Reading the germline V gene (reference sequence) gives CDR1 SGHAT and CDR2 FQDESV. Specimen: peripheral blood. The V gene is TRBV11-1 and the J gene is TRBJ1-1; the junction holds 8 bases that match TRBD1. The source is a woman aged 70-85 years with active or convalescent COVID-19. Here the CDR3 is given as CASSLTGDITEAFF. The DNA sequence reads TGTGCCAGCAGCTTGACAGGGGATATCACTGAAGCTTTCTTT. The variable domain in full, with residues beyond the CDR3 obtained from the reference TRBV11-1 and TRBJ1-1 genes, is EAEVAQSPRYKITEKSQAVAFWCDPISGHATLYWYRQILGQGPELLVQFQDESVVDDSQLPKDRFSAERLKGVDSTLKIQPAELGDSAMYLCASSLTGDITEAFFGQGTRLTVV.